Listed below are T cell receptor beta chains from one sample, sequenced in a study of siplizumab effects on memory and regulatory T cells. Produced via immunoSEQ multiplex PCR; TCRdb's table is partial and in-frame only. The sample lists approximately 120,000 clones; just over 90% were seen once. Source material: Tregs sorted from blood. The receptors stem from a human donor in good health. Both conserved end residues are part of each CDR3. A D gene is named only where the DNA matches it firmly. Rows give clone size only sometimes, using once, few, many, or a class for an expanded clone.

CASSLRGAADTQYF | TGCGCCAGCAGCTTGCGGGGGGCGGCAGATACGCAGTATTTT | - | - | TRBJ2-3 | TRBV5-1
CSVGGGNGQGGYTF | TGCAGCGTTGGGGGGGGCAACGGGCAAGGAGGCTACACCTTC | few | - | TRBJ1-2 | TRBV29-1
CASSESLAGAGTRSNEQFF | TGTGCCAGCAGTGAGAGCCTAGCGGGAGCGGGAACACGGAGCAATGAGCAGTTCTTC | - | TRBD2 | TRBJ2-1 | TRBV6-1
CASSYKGQGPYEQYF | TGTGCCAGCAGTTACAAGGGACAGGGGCCCTACGAGCAGTACTTC | - | TRBD1 | TRBJ2-7 | TRBV6-5
CASSEDGTPQYEQYF | TGCGCCAGCAGTGAGGACGGGACTCCCCAGTACGAGCAGTACTTC | - | - | TRBJ2-7 | TRBV10-1
CASSLDWAGEQYF | TGCGCCAGCAGCTTGGACTGGGCGGGCGAGCAGTACTTC | - | - | TRBJ2-7 | TRBV5-1
CASSRDRDYGYTF | TGTGCCAGCTCACGGGACAGGGACTATGGCTACACCTTC | - | TRBD1 | TRBJ1-2 | TRBV18
CASSLGLAETQYF | TGTGCCAGCAGCCTGGGACTAGCGGAGACCCAGTACTTC | - | TRBD2 | TRBJ2-5 | TRBV11-2
CASTLNDRATDTQYF | TGTGCCAGCACCCTGAATGACAGGGCGACAGATACGCAGTATTTT | - | TRBD1 | TRBJ2-3 | TRBV7-6
CASSRLAGDREQYF | TGTGCCAGCAGCCGACTAGCGGGTGATCGCGAGCAGTACTTC | - | TRBD2 | TRBJ2-7 | TRBV6-6
CASRASSYEQYF | TGCGCCAGCAGGGCTAGCTCCTACGAGCAGTACTTC | - | - | TRBJ2-7 | TRBV5-1
CASSFGFRGSYNEQFF | TGTGCCAGCAGTTTCGGGTTCAGGGGTTCCTACAATGAGCAGTTCTTC | - | - | TRBJ2-1 | TRBV27
CASSIEAGTDTQYF | TGTGCCAGTAGTATAGAGGCAGGCACAGATACGCAGTATTTT | - | - | TRBJ2-3 | TRBV19
CASSHGSNYGYTF | TGTGCCAGCAGCCATGGATCTAACTATGGCTACACCTTC | - | - | TRBJ1-2 | TRBV6-6
CASSSRQGIWPQHF | TGTGCCAGCAGCTCCAGACAGGGTATTTGGCCCCAGCATTTT | - | TRBD1 | TRBJ1-5 | TRBV11-2
CASSPGVGIQGETQYF | TGCGCCAGCAGCCCGGGCGTAGGGATCCAAGGGGAGACCCAGTACTTC | - | - | TRBJ2-5 | TRBV5-1
CASSLGQLQETQYF | TGTGCCAGCAGCCTAGGACAGCTCCAAGAGACCCAGTACTTC | - | - | TRBJ2-5 | TRBV11-2
CASWEKGSPPQAFF | TGTGCCAGCTGGGAGAAGGGTAGCCCACCCCAAGCTTTCTTT | - | - | TRBJ1-1 | TRBV6-6
CASRLGQGSTEAFF | TGCGCCAGCAGGCTCGGACAGGGGTCTACTGAAGCTTTCTTT | - | TRBD1 | TRBJ1-1 | TRBV5-1
CASSFRGQDKNIQYF | TGTGCCAGCAGCTTCCGGGGACAGGACAAAAACATTCAGTACTTC | - | TRBD1 | TRBJ2-4 | TRBV5-4
CASSGGRGNYEQYF | TGTGCCAGCAGTGGAGGGCGGGGAAACTACGAGCAGTACTTC | - | - | TRBJ2-7 | TRBV2
CASSPGWGETQYF | TGTGCCAGCAGCCCGGGGTGGGGAGAGACCCAGTACTTC | - | - | TRBJ2-5 | TRBV27
CASSFSQGSYNEQFF | TGCGCCAGCAGCTTTTCACAGGGCTCCTACAATGAGCAGTTCTTC | - | - | TRBJ2-1 | TRBV5-1
CASSPFNLGFSKETQYF | TGTGCCAGCAGTCCCTTCAACCTGGGGTTTTCAAAAGAGACCCAGTACTTC | - | - | TRBJ2-5 | TRBV7-9
CASHGPAGVYEQYF | TGTGCCAGCCACGGCCCGGCAGGGGTATACGAGCAGTACTTC | once | - | TRBJ2-7 | TRBV18
CASSFTETSTDTQYF | TGTGCCAGCAGTTTTACTGAAACTAGCACAGATACGCAGTATTTT | - | - | TRBJ2-3 | TRBV6-6
CASSGAGVLAYEQYF | TGTGCCAGCAGCGGAGCGGGGGTCCTAGCCTACGAGCAGTACTTC | - | TRBD2 | TRBJ2-7 | TRBV27
CASSNLGLATNTGELFF | TGTGCCAGCAGTAACCTAGGACTAGCGACGAACACCGGGGAGCTGTTTTTT | - | TRBD2 | TRBJ2-2 | TRBV27
CASSVAGRVGELFF | TGTGCCAGCAGTGTGGCGGGAAGGGTCGGGGAGCTGTTTTTT | - | - | TRBJ2-2 | TRBV6-1
CAISVGDRNTEAFF | TGTGCCATCAGTGTCGGCGATAGGAACACTGAAGCTTTCTTT | - | - | TRBJ1-1 | TRBV10-3
CASSRLQGEGTQYF | TGCGCCAGCAGCCGGCTACAGGGGGAGGGGACCCAGTACTTC | - | - | TRBJ2-5 | TRBV4-1
CASNPRGVGLREQYF | TGTGCCAGCAACCCAAGGGGGGTAGGTTTGCGCGAGCAGTACTTC | - | - | TRBJ2-7 | TRBV6-1
CSVDQGASREAFF | TGCAGCGTTGATCAGGGGGCGAGTAGGGAAGCTTTCTTT | - | TRBD1 | TRBJ1-1 | TRBV29-1
CASRQGLGVGNTEAFF | TGTGCCAGTAGACAGGGTTTGGGAGTGGGAAACACTGAAGCTTTCTTT | - | TRBD1 | TRBJ1-1 | TRBV6-6
CAISEQPQHF | TGTGCCATCAGTGAGCAGCCCCAGCATTTT | - | - | TRBJ1-5 | TRBV10-3
CASSGTTNTGELFF | TGTGCCAGCTCCGGGACAACGAACACCGGGGAGCTGTTTTTT | - | - | TRBJ2-2 | TRBV25-1